This paragraph reports one T cell receptor beta chain. Its antigen is unidentified. TCRdb's copy holds only in-frame clones and misses some; the assay was immunoSEQ multiplex PCR. The table has roughly 66,000 clones, around 86% seen once. Chemo-refractory metastatic non-small-cell lung cancer patients were treated with focal radiation plus CTLA-4 blockade with ipilimumab. The sample comes from a study of radiotherapy plus CTLA-4 blockade in lung cancer. Study-level results: Early clone dynamics of blood T cells, plus interferon-beta, reportedly predicted response best. TCR clones originating in tumors grew in number in blood after radiotherapy plus ipilimumab.

The sample in question was peripheral blood, obtained from a patient treated with radiotherapy plus ipilimumab. The receptor's source is a human donor with non-small cell lung cancer who had a partial response to radiotherapy plus ipilimumab.

The CDR3 region is CASSESGGPGNTIYF. The CDR3, as DNA: TGTGCCAGCAGTGAATCGGGGGGTCCTGGAAACACCATATATTTT. This chain connects TRBV6-1 to TRBJ1-3; maybe TRBD1 (5 bases). V lost 2 bases to trimming and J lost 2 bases, with 10 bases between them. The CDR3 extends over 15 amino acids. Germline V gives CDR1 MNHNS, CDR2 SASEGT.